This is a list of T cell receptor beta chains from one sample in a study of blood T cell repertoires in COVID-19. The assay was immunoSEQ multiplex PCR, and TCRdb's table has in-frame clones only and misses some. Counted here are roughly 46,000 clones, over 70% occurring once; the ten biggest clones make up roughly 15%. Sequencing was performed on peripheral blood. These receptors originate from a human donor in a cohort sampled during active COVID-19. The CDR3 runs from the conserved cysteine through the conserved F or W. Each record gives: J gene, V gene, CDR3 protein.

TRBJ2-7	TRBV27	CASSLSWQGSYEQYF
TRBJ2-7	TRBV2	CASRVDSSYEQYF
TRBJ1-2	TRBV6-6	CASSYSTRGYTF
TRBJ1-4	TRBV2	CASLPGQHEKLFF
TRBJ1-2	TRBV28	CASSRAGTGWLYGYTF
TRBJ2-7	TRBV27	CASSFTSGYEQYF
TRBJ2-1	TRBV30	CAWSISGGVSYNEQFF
TRBJ1-2	TRBV30	CAWNVGADWYGYTF
TRBJ2-7	TRBV28	CASSGLGVGEQYF
TRBJ2-1	TRBV9	CASSAGTLGRNEQFF
TRBJ2-7	TRBV2	CASSSPRTSGRAGLVREQYF
TRBJ1-1	TRBV6-2/TRBV6-3	CASSGDRNTEAFF
TRBJ2-7	TRBV5-1	CASSLDAGAYSYEQYF
TRBJ1-2	TRBV6-5	CATNLGPYGDTF
TRBJ2-7	TRBV3-1/TRBV3-2	CASSRTGGNEQYF
TRBJ2-3	TRBV5-4	CASSATGTSGSDTQYF
TRBJ1-5	TRBV30	CAWSPGQSSNQPQHF
TRBJ2-1	TRBV4-1	CASSQGMLAGSNEQFF
TRBJ1-2	TRBV7-2	CASSLSLATTNYGYTF
TRBJ2-6	TRBV5-6	CASSRTGTSGGSGANVLTF
TRBJ2-2	TRBV19	CASSIQVPTTGELFF
TRBJ2-7	TRBV9	CASSAATSPIGNEQYF
TRBJ2-5	TRBV12-5	CASGLVGLTRDRGHQETQYF
TRBJ1-1	TRBV15	CATSRTDRGLTEAFF
TRBJ1-1	TRBV10-1	CASSDGLTEAFF
TRBJ1-1	TRBV30	CCGMNTEAFF
TRBJ2-5	TRBV30	CAWSVGLAGSETQYF
TRBJ2-7	TRBV27	CASSRKGLDVLYEQYF
TRBJ2-7	TRBV5-6	CASSWDRVTEQYF
TRBJ2-7	TRBV27	CASTSRDRGAYEQYF
TRBJ1-6	TRBV4-1	CASSHRDTLSPLHF
TRBJ1-3	TRBV27	CASSFQGAGNTIYF
TRBJ1-2	TRBV11-2	CASSFRDYGYTF
TRBJ1-2	TRBV29-1	CSVEQVIPQGYTF
TRBJ1-1	TRBV3-1/TRBV3-2	CASSPRNTEAFF
TRBJ2-3	TRBV20-1	CSASDVAGGPDTQYF
TRBJ2-1	TRBV5-1	CASRFSDEQFF
TRBJ1-2	TRBV20-1	CTPGGYTF
TRBJ2-7	TRBV20-1	CSASNRLTSSYEQYF
TRBJ2-7	TRBV5-4	CASSTGLTGEQYF
TRBJ1-2	TRBV6-1	CASSEAGSEYGYTF
TRBJ2-1	TRBV19	CASREGSSYNEQFF
TRBJ2-2	TRBV7-8	CASSLAGGANTGELFF
TRBJ2-7	TRBV13	CASSLPDTPWGEQYF
TRBJ2-3	TRBV3-1/TRBV3-2	CASSRGGPPDTQYF
TRBJ2-7	TRBV7-8	CASSLTRTYEQYF
TRBJ1-5	TRBV7-8	CASSGSTGINQPQHF
TRBJ1-4	TRBV19	CASSSNRLTNEKLFF
TRBJ1-2	TRBV5-1	CASTSGDRANYGYTF
TRBJ2-7	TRBV28	CASWSGTGNYEQYF
TRBJ2-3	TRBV7-2	CASSLVGQGATDTQYF
TRBJ2-4	TRBV4-2	CASSQGDRETNIQYF
TRBJ2-7	TRBV10-3	CAISETDYEQYF
TRBJ2-7	TRBV11-1	CASSLDPSSYEQYF
TRBJ2-7	TRBV4-2	CASSQEGDGGYEQYF
TRBJ2-2	TRBV14	CASSHNAGELFF
TRBJ2-7	TRBV9	CASSPDDIVVEQYF